The next 21 T cell receptor beta chains were all read from a single sample in a study of T-cell reconstitution after alpha-beta-depleted transplantation in children (dated by TCRdb to 2015 to 2016). Library preparation was by PCR. The sequencing machine was an Illumina HiSeq 2500. TCR library preparation used molecular barcoding, with unique molecular identifiers applied to normalize quantification of the TCRbeta repertoire. The raw public data were reprocessed by TCRdb itself: fastp quality trimming at Q25, MiXCR clonotype calling, in-frame beta chains only. Rows merge per CDR3 protein into single entries with the most common DNA and genes. The sample data list a few hundred thousand distinct CDR3 sequences, and approximately 9.7% of these were observed just once. The top ten constitute 5% to 6% of the sample. This specimen was PBMCs from the stem cell graft donor, taken from the stem cell graft. Receptors were obtained from a human donor who donated a stem cell graft to a child with SCID.

In this sample, this clonotype turned up many times. The rearrangement links TRBV12-3 or TRBV12-4 to TRBJ2-5; 7 bases line up with TRBD1. CDR3 length: 15 residues. J lost 4 bases, V lost 3 bases, and 8 bases had no gene match. CDR3 coding DNA: TGTGCCAGCAGTTTTCGAACAGGGGAACTAGAGACCCAGTACTTC. It translates to CASSFRTGELETQYF.

The sample holds a few counts of this clonotype. The CDR3 is CASSLAGTTGEAGELFF. DNA for the CDR3: TGCGCCAGCAGCTTGGCCGGAACGACAGGGGAGGCCGGGGAGCTGTTTTTT. The gene calls are TRBV5-1 and TRBJ2-2; 8 positions agree with TRBD1. Germline trimming cut 0 bases from V and 6 bases from J; bases unmatched to any gene: 10. From germline, CDR1 is SGHRS and CDR2 YFSETQ. This CDR3 contains 17 residues.

This clonotype was seen more than once but under ten times. A junction end diverges from the germline sequence, so it may reflect a read error. The chain combines TRBV20-1 with TRBJ2-5; the match to TRBD2 covers 7 bases. Germline assignment: CDR1 DFQATT and CDR2 SNEGSKA (reference sequence). The CDR3 has 16 amino acids. CDR3 amino acids: CCAVNRDGLRGETQYF. The CDR3 DNA sequence: TGCTGTGCTGTCAACCGGGACGGACTGCGGGGGGAGACCCAGTACTTC.

The sample holds many counts of this clonotype. The chain links TRBV5-1 to TRBJ2-5; tentative D call: TRBD2 (7 bases). V was pared by 0 bases and J by 5 bases, with 14 bases between. CDR1 and CDR2 (germline): SGHRS, YFSETQ. The CDR3 length is 15 residues. CDR3 DNA: TGCGCCAGCAGCTTGGCCGCGGGGGCGAGCGAGACCCAGTACTTC. Translating gives CASSLAAGASETQYF.

J is TRBJ2-7 and V is TRBV18, with D possibly TRBD1 on 6 matching bases. This CDR3 is built from 13 residues. CDR1 is KGHSH and CDR2 is LQKENI in the germline V gene. Trimming removed 0 bases at V and 6 bases at J, with 9 bases between. The CDR3 loop is CASSPPGASEQYF. CDR3 nucleotides: TGTGCCAGCTCACCACCGGGGGCTAGCGAGCAGTACTTC. Complete variable domain (other parts from reference TRBV18 and TRBJ2-7): NAGVMQNPRHLVRRRGQEARLRCSPMKGHSHVYWYRQLPEEGLKFMVYLQKENIIDESGMPKERFSAEFPKEGPSILRIQQVVRGDSAAYFCASSPPGASEQYFGPGTRLTVT.

J is TRBJ2-5 and V is TRBV6-5; D unclear. This CDR3 has 12 residues. CDR1 and CDR2 from the germline V gene are MNHEY and SVGAGI. Between the trimmed V and J ends, which lost 5 bases and 7 bases, there was a span of 11 bases. The CDR3 protein is CASSPYAGTQYF. The CDR3 DNA reads as TGTGCCAGCAGTCCCTACGCTGGGACCCAGTACTTC.

This clonotype was detected ten times or more. This chain uses TRBV5-6 with TRBJ1-2, with TRBD1 matching 9 bases. With 3 bases clipped from V and 0 bases from J, the junction kept 9 bases outside the gene matches. This CDR3 is 17 amino acids long. Germline CDR1 and CDR2: SGHDT and YYEEEE. Written as DNA, the CDR3 is TGTGCCAGCAGCTCCGGGACAGGGAACCGTCCTAACTATGGCTACACCTTC. It yields the protein CASSSGTGNRPNYGYTF.

This clonotype has a count of ten or more. The gene calls are TRBV2 and TRBJ2-3, with D perhaps matching TRBD1 (5 bases). There are 13 residues in the CDR3. The germline CDR1 and CDR2 sequences are SNHLY and FYNNEI. Trimming took off 2 bases at V and 6 bases at J, with 9 bases between the two ends. The CDR3 nucleotides read TGTGCCAGCAGTGAACAGGGATGGGATACGCAGTATTTT. Encoded protein: CASSEQGWDTQYF.

The rearrangement joins TRBV5-1 to TRBJ2-2, with D tentatively TRBD1 (5 bases). The CDR3 covers 15 residues. Germline CDR1 and CDR2: SGHRS and YFSETQ. The V gene lost 1 base and the J gene lost 5 bases, with 12 bases spanning the gap. In DNA form, the CDR3 reads TGCGCCAGCAGCTTGAGAGACAGCTTAACCGGGGAGCTGTTTTTT. It codes for CASSLRDSLTGELFF. Together with reference TRBV5-1 and TRBJ2-2, the CDR3 gives the full variable domain: KAGVTQTPRYLIKTRGQQVTLSCSPISGHRSVSWYQQTPGQGLQFLFEYFSETQRNKGNFPGRFSGRQFSNSRSEMNVSTLELGDSALYLCASSLRDSLTGELFFGEGSRLTVL.

This clonotype was seen ten or more times. The rearrangement uses TRBV7-7 and TRBJ2-2; D possibly corresponds to TRBD1 (6 bases). V dropped 5 bases and J dropped 1 base, with 14 bases sitting between them. The germline CDR1 and CDR2 sequences are SSHAT and FNYEAQ (reference sequence). The CDR3 has 16 residues. CDR3: CASSKNRALNTGELFF. CDR3 in DNA: TGTGCCAGCAGCAAAAACAGGGCTCTGAACACCGGGGAGCTGTTTTTT. Full variable domain (outside the CDR3, taken from reference TRBV7-7 and TRBJ2-2): GAGVSQSPRYKVTKRGQDVTLRCDPISSHATLYWYQQALGQGPEFLTYFNYEAQPDKSGLPSDRFSAERPEGSISTLTIQRTEQRDSAMYRCASSKNRALNTGELFFGEGSRLTVL.

This clonotype showed up many times. V and J are TRBV12-3 or TRBV12-4 and TRBJ1-2, with D possibly TRBD1 on 5 matching bases. V lost 2 bases and J lost 13, with 20 bases in between. There are 14 residues in the CDR3. In DNA, the CDR3 is TGTGCCAGCAGTTTATCGGGGACGGTGCGAATCGGCACCTTC. Translating it yields CASSLSGTVRIGTF.

The sample holds a few counts of this clonotype. The chain couples TRBV9 to TRBJ2-7, with a weak D call TRBD1 (5 bases). CDR3 length: 15 amino acids. Germline V gene data show CDR1 as SGDLS and CDR2 as YYNGEE. Trimming took off 0 bases at V and 1 base at J, with 11 bases between the two ends. The CDR3 DNA reads as TGTGCCAGCAGCGTAGGGTCAGGGCCTTCCTACGAGCAGTACTTC. Protein product: CASSVGSGPSYEQYF. Full variable domain (missing parts from reference TRBV9 and TRBJ2-7): DSGVTQTPKHLITATGQRVTLRCSPRSGDLSVYWYQQSLDQGLQFLIQYYNGEERAKGNILERFSAQQFPDLHSELNLSSLELGDSALYFCASSVGSGPSYEQYFGPGTRLTVT.

The rearrangement joins TRBV5-1 to TRBJ1-2; the match to TRBD1 covers 7 bases. The CDR3 spans 15 residues. Losses at the gene ends were 4 bases for V and 4 bases for J; bases not matched to a gene: 10. Germline assignment: CDR1 SGHRS and CDR2 YFSETQ. The CDR3 spells CASSRETGPPYGYTF. Here the CDR3 DNA reads TGCGCCAGCAGCAGGGAGACAGGGCCCCCCTATGGCTACACCTTC. The variable domain in full, with the rest retrieved from reference TRBV5-1 and TRBJ1-2, is KAGVTQTPRYLIKTRGQQVTLSCSPISGHRSVSWYQQTPGQGLQFLFEYFSETQRNKGNFPGRFSGRQFSNSRSEMNVSTLELGDSALYLCASSRETGPPYGYTFGSGTRLTVV.

Points on this clonotype: A read error may be the cause here, since a much bigger clone is one base away. The chain carries TRBV5-5 and TRBJ2-2, with 9 bases lining up with TRBD1. This CDR3 comprises 15 residues. The germline gives CDR1 SGHKS, CDR2 YYEKEE (reference sequence). Here the CDR3 reads CASSPGQGYTGKLFF. For the CDR3, the DNA is TGTGCCAGCAGCCCGGGACAGGGTTACACCGGGAAGCTGTTTTTT.

This clonotype showed up many times. The CDR3 DNA reads as TGTGCCAGCAGCAAATGGACGGGGAACACCGGGGAGCTGTTTTTT. It yields the protein CASSKWTGNTGELFF. V and J are TRBV9 and TRBJ2-2; D gene ambiguous. CDR1 and CDR2 from the germline V gene are SGDLS and YYNGEE. V dropped 4 bases and J dropped 1 base, with 11 bases sitting between them. The length of the CDR3 is 15 residues.

This clonotype was seen many times. The gene calls are TRBV20-1 and TRBJ1-4; D perhaps matches TRBD1 (5 bases). Per the germline V gene, CDR1 is DFQATT and CDR2 is SNEGSKA (reference sequence). Trimming took off 5 bases at V and 5 bases at J, with 12 bases between the two ends. This CDR3 region has 13 residues. Here the CDR3 DNA reads TGCAGTGCTCTGGGACGGACGAATGAAAAACTGTTTTTT. The encoded protein is CSALGRTNEKLFF.

V usage is TRBV27 and J usage is TRBJ1-2, with a possible D match to TRBD1 (5 bases). Trimming took 2 bases from V and 7 from J, leaving 11 bases between them. From germline, CDR1 is MNHEY and CDR2 SMNVEV (reference sequence). The CDR3 length is 13 residues. CDR3 nucleotide sequence: TGTGCCAGCAGTTTACAGGGTGATGGTGGCTACACCTTC. This gives the protein CASSLQGDGGYTF.

This clonotype was found many times. Here the CDR3 DNA reads TGTGCCAGCAGCCCTACGACTAGCGGGGGGTACGAGCAGTACTTC. This translates into CASSPTTSGGYEQYF. The chain joins TRBV12-3 or TRBV12-4 to TRBJ2-7, with 13 bases aligning to TRBD2. This CDR3 contains 15 residues. Unmatched junction bases numbered 6, after V lost 6 bases and J lost 4 bases.

Many counts were recorded for this clonotype. The V gene is TRBV30, the J gene TRBJ1-6; D remains unclear. This CDR3 spans 17 amino acids. From germline, CDR1 is GTSNPN and CDR2 SVGIG (reference sequence). Trimming took off 0 bases at V and 5 bases at J, with 17 bases between the two ends. This CDR3 is CAWSVSSRLRDNSPLHF. In DNA, the CDR3 is TGTGCCTGGAGTGTTTCGAGCCGACTGCGCGATAATTCACCCCTCCACTTT.

This clonotype has a count of ten or more. The junction does not match germline at one end; this may be a read error. V gene TRBV28 combines with J gene TRBJ1-5; no definite D call. The CDR3 loop spans 12 amino acids. The V gene's germline CDR1 is MDHEN and CDR2 SYDVKM. CDR3 loop: CASSSSDQPQHF. CDR3 in DNA: TGTGCCAGCAGTTCTAGCGATCAGCCCCAGCATTTT.

The chain has TRBV2 and TRBJ2-4; D remains unclear. V lost 3 bases and J lost 0, with 6 bases in between. Germline V lookup: CDR1 SNHLY, CDR2 FYNNEI. CDR3 length: 14 residues. The CDR3 sequence is CASSDREAKNIQYF. The DNA of the CDR3 is TGTGCCAGCAGTGACCGCGAAGCCAAAAACATTCAGTACTTC.